A selection of T cell receptor beta chains follows, all from one sample in a study of CD8 T cells in ankylosing spondylitis. TCRdb used MiXCR to reprocess the 5' RACE reads, holding one entry per CDR3 protein. Of about 750,000 distinct CDR3 sequences listed, around 17% are singletons. Sample: blood, either unsorted or a sorted T cell fraction (not recorded which). The source is a male donor with ankylosing spondylitis. The CDR3 runs from the conserved cysteine through the conserved F or W. D genes are given only for firm matches. Size is omitted from some rows. Given values are once, few, many or a class for expanded clones.

d_call	clone_size	v_call	j_call	cdr3_aa	cdr3_nt
-	-	TRBV5-1	TRBJ2-6	CASNIAPRDTESGANVLTF	TGCGCCAGCAACATAGCACCTCGGGACACCGAGTCTGGGGCCAACGTCCTGACTTTC
-	few	TRBV20-1	TRBJ2-2	CSARTRQNTGELFF	TGCAGTGCTAGAACTCGACAGAACACCGGGGAGCTGTTTTTT
-	-	TRBV9	TRBJ2-1	CASSQGNQPEQFF	TGTGCCAGCAGCCAGGGAAATCAGCCTGAGCAGTTCTTC
-	few	TRBV28	TRBJ1-1	CASSPPDRLEAEAFF	TGTGCCAGCAGCCCCCCCGACAGGCTTGAGGCTGAAGCTTTCTTT
TRBD2	-	TRBV5-1	TRBJ2-7	CASSPELAGGRSGEQYF	TGCGCCAGCAGCCCTGAACTAGCGGGGGGGCGCTCCGGCGAGCAGTACTTC
TRBD2	-	TRBV29-1	TRBJ2-1	CSVSSGSSYNEQFF	TGCAGCGTTTCTAGCGGGAGCTCCTACAATGAGCAGTTCTTC
-	-	TRBV7-2	TRBJ1-5	CASSLTGGKGQPQHF	TGTGCCAGCAGCCTCACGGGGGGGAAGGGCCAGCCCCAGCATTTT
-	few	TRBV7-2	TRBJ1-4	CASSFGSDNEKLFF	TGTGCCAGCAGCTTCGGCTCGGATAATGAAAAACTGTTTTTT
TRBD2	-	TRBV2	TRBJ2-2	CASQASGSNTGELFF	TGTGCCAGCCAAGCTAGCGGGAGTAACACCGGGGAGCTGTTTTTT
-	few	TRBV9	TRBJ1-5	CASSPGQGVMAQHF	TGTGCCAGCAGCCCTGGACAAGGCGTTATGGCCCAGCATTTT
-	few	TRBV7-6	TRBJ2-1	CASSLGQFWGLGLGNEQFF	TGTGCCAGCAGCTTAGGCCAATTTTGGGGGCTTGGACTAGGCAATGAGCAGTTCTTC
-	many	TRBV7-9	TRBJ2-7	CASSFEYEQYF	TGTGCCAGCAGCTTTGAATACGAGCAGTACTTC
-	few	TRBV28	TRBJ1-1	CASSQPTGWSTEAFF	TGTGCCAGCAGTCAACCGACAGGTTGGAGCACTGAAGCTTTCTTT
-	-	TRBV9	TRBJ2-3	CASSVDLADTQYF	TGTGCCAGCAGCGTAGACCTAGCAGATACGCAGTATTTT
TRBD1	-	TRBV11-2	TRBJ1-6	CASSGKEAGGSPLHF	TGTGCCAGCAGCGGGAAGGAGGCAGGGGGTTCACCCCTCCACTTT
-	few	TRBV12-3/TRBV12-4	TRBJ2-7	CASSLGSLAQYF	TGTGCCAGCAGTTTGGGTAGCCTCGCGCAGTACTTC
-	-	TRBV20-1	TRBJ1-5	CSAVGGNQPQHF	TGCAGTGCTGTAGGTGGCAATCAGCCCCAGCATTTT
-	-	TRBV14	TRBJ1-1	CASSQLSYTEAFF	TGTGCCAGCAGTCAGTTGAGTTACACTGAAGCTTTCTTT
TRBD1	few	TRBV28	TRBJ2-1	CASSLTGVVRDEQFF	TGTGCCAGCAGCTTAACAGGGGTGGTGCGGGATGAGCAGTTCTTC
-	-	TRBV30	TRBJ1-1	CAWSIGGKFTEAFF	TGTGCCTGGAGTATAGGGGGGAAGTTCACTGAAGCTTTCTTT
-	many	TRBV5-1	TRBJ2-1	CASSLAQGLGYNEQFF	TGCGCCAGCAGCTTGGCCCAGGGACTTGGTTACAATGAGCAGTTCTTC
-	few	TRBV5-1	TRBJ1-2	CASSLASTPPYGYTF	TGCGCCAGCAGCTTGGCCTCTACACCTCCTTATGGCTACACCTTC
-	-	TRBV5-1	TRBJ1-1	CASSLALAGRNTEAFF	TGCGCCAGCAGCTTGGCCCTCGCGGGGAGGAACACTGAAGCTTTCTTT
-	-	TRBV4-1	TRBJ1-6	CASSQDMATNSPLHF	TGCGCCAGCAGCCAAGATATGGCTACTAATTCACCCCTCCACTTT
-	few	TRBV9	TRBJ2-6	CASSPESIPQAGANVLTF	TGTGCCAGCAGCCCTGAAAGTATCCCCCAAGCTGGGGCCAACGTCCTGACTTTC
-	-	TRBV5-6	TRBJ1-4	CASSLSAGRLDEKLFF	TGTGCCAGCAGCTTGTCAGCAGGCCGTTTAGATGAAAAACTGTTTTTT
-	few	TRBV4-1	TRBJ1-4	CASSQESRGGEKLFF	TGCGCCAGCAGCCAAGAATCCAGGGGAGGTGAAAAACTGTTTTTT
-	-	TRBV5-1	TRBJ2-1	CASSPTGVRSHEQFF	TGCGCCAGCAGCCCTACCGGGGTAAGGAGTCATGAGCAGTTCTTC
TRBD1	-	TRBV6-2/TRBV6-3	TRBJ2-2	CASSSTGASGELFF	TGTGCCAGCAGTTCAACAGGGGCGTCTGGGGAGCTGTTTTTT
TRBD1	-	TRBV20-1	TRBJ2-1	CSATPTRDRGPMEQFF	TGCAGTGCTACGCCGACCCGGGACAGGGGGCCTATGGAGCAGTTCTTC
TRBD1	-	TRBV7-9	TRBJ2-7	CASSLGGGQGTYEQYF	TGTGCCAGCAGCTTAGGAGGGGGACAGGGGACCTACGAGCAGTACTTC
-	few	TRBV3-1	TRBJ2-1	CASSQDRRDYNEQFF	TGTGCCAGCAGCCAAGATCGTCGGGACTACAATGAGCAGTTCTTC
TRBD1	-	TRBV5-1	TRBJ2-1	CASSSSYGQAGVGEQFF	TGCGCCAGCAGCTCATCCTACGGACAGGCCGGGGTAGGTGAGCAGTTCTTC
TRBD1	many	TRBV7-3	TRBJ2-5	CASSLTGGQETQYF	TGCGCCAGCAGCTTGACAGGGGGCCAAGAGACCCAGTACTTC
-	few	TRBV6-1	TRBJ2-7	CASSEPHLTYEQYF	TGTGCCAGCAGTGAGCCCCACCTGACTTACGAGCAGTACTTC
TRBD1	-	TRBV13	TRBJ2-7	CASSPGQGRGYEQYF	TGTGCCAGCAGCCCAGGACAGGGAAGAGGCTACGAGCAGTACTTC
-	-	TRBV10-2	TRBJ2-2	CATTLVITGELFF	TGCGCCACAACACTAGTCATCACCGGGGAGCTGTTTTTT
-	-	TRBV15	TRBJ2-7	CATSRGPGEQYF	TGTGCCACCAGCAGAGGTCCGGGGGAGCAGTACTTC
-	-	TRBV20-1	TRBJ2-3	CSARGVDLSADTQYF	TGCAGTGCTAGAGGGGTGGATTTATCAGCAGATACGCAGTATTTT
-	few	TRBV2	TRBJ1-1	CASRGRADTEAFF	TGTGCCAGCAGGGGCAGGGCGGACACTGAAGCTTTCTTT
TRBD1	many	TRBV5-1	TRBJ2-7	CASSLEGTGSYEQYF	TGCGCCAGCAGCTTGGAAGGGACAGGATCATACGAGCAGTACTTC
TRBD1	-	TRBV20-1	TRBJ2-7	CSASPGQGDYEQYF	TGCAGTGCCTCGCCGGGACAGGGTGACTACGAGCAGTACTTC
-	-	TRBV5-4	TRBJ2-3	CASSLGLGIADTQYF	TGTGCCAGCAGCTTGGGACTGGGCATTGCAGATACGCAGTATTTT
TRBD2	-	TRBV20-1	TRBJ2-5	CSASGAGLAWGETQYF	TGCAGTGCCAGCGGTGCGGGACTAGCATGGGGGGAGACCCAGTACTTC
-	-	TRBV29-1	TRBJ1-3	CSGSTPGNTIYF	TGCAGCGGGTCGACCCCTGGAAACACCATATATTTT
-	few	TRBV4-1	TRBJ2-2	CASSQGAANTGELFF	TGCGCCAGCAGCCAGGGTGCGGCGAACACCGGGGAGCTGTTTTTT
-	-	TRBV7-6	TRBJ2-5	CASSIARETQYF	TGTGCCAGCAGTATAGCTAGAGAGACCCAGTACTTC
-	-	TRBV20-1	TRBJ2-7	CSARDRGGSSFYEQYF	TGCAGTGCTAGAGATAGGGGGGGAAGTTCGTTCTACGAGCAGTACTTC
TRBD2	-	TRBV4-2	TRBJ2-3	CASSPETSGTDTQYF	TGTGCCAGCAGCCCAGAGACTAGCGGCACAGATACGCAGTATTTT
TRBD1	-	TRBV6-5	TRBJ2-7	CASSYGDSRDEQYF	TGTGCCAGCAGTTACGGGGACAGTCGAGACGAGCAGTACTTC